The 10 T cell receptor beta chains in this list originate from one sample, sequenced in a study of identical twins. MiXCR, applied by TCRdb to the 5' RACE reads, yields one record per CDR3 protein. Of fewer than 500,000 distinct CDR3 sequences listed, around 24% are singletons. Another study also made use of these data, one on T cells expressing NK-cell markers.

The sequenced material came from CD4+ T cells sorted from blood. Every receptor here comes from a woman aged 18-29 years in good health.

The chain is built from TRBV12-3 or TRBV12-4 and TRBJ2-1; 9 positions agree with TRBD2. J lost 6 bases, V lost 1 base, and 7 bases had no gene match. This CDR3 comprises 16 residues. This CDR3 reads CASSLGAGGRSNEQFF. CDR3 DNA: TGTGCCAGCAGTTTAGGAGCGGGGGGACGAAGCAATGAGCAGTTCTTC.

The table lists this clonotype with a few counts. The V and J genes are TRBV5-1 and TRBJ2-7, with D perhaps TRBD2 (6 bases). This CDR3 region has 14 residues. V lost 0 bases and J lost 3, with 10 bases in between. Per germline, CDR1 SGHRS and CDR2 YFSETQ. The CDR3, as DNA: TGCGCCAGCAGCTTGGGGGACTCCTACTACGAGCAGTACTTC. Translating it yields CASSLGDSYYEQYF.

The J gene is TRBJ2-1, the V gene TRBV20-1, with 8 bases that match TRBD1. The V gene end was trimmed by 6 bases and the J gene end by 1 base; junction bases not matched to a gene: 8. The CDR3 is 15 residues long. Looked up from germline, CDR1 is DFQATT and CDR2 is SNEGSKA (reference sequence). This CDR3 reads CSAADRESSYNEQFF. The CDR3 region has the DNA TGCAGTGCCGCGGACAGGGAAAGTTCCTACAATGAGCAGTTCTTC.

The sample holds a few counts of this clonotype. This sequence joins TRBV11-2 and TRBJ2-7, with TRBD2 identical over 10 bases. The CDR3 is 15 amino acids. Germline loops: CDR1 SGHAT, CDR2 FQNNGV. V lost 5 bases and J lost 5; bases outside the gene matches: 9. The CDR3 is CASSLQREGLNEQYF. The CDR3 DNA is TGTGCCAGCAGCCTGCAGCGGGAGGGCCTGAACGAGCAGTACTTC.

This clonotype was seen only a few times. V usage is TRBV29-1 and J usage is TRBJ2-1, with D uncertain. Germline V gene data show CDR1 as SQVTM and CDR2 as ANQGSEA. CDR3 size: 12 residues. V was trimmed by 6 bases and J by 10 bases, leaving 16 bases between them. This CDR3 is CSVPGETAEQFF. The CDR3 nucleotides are TGCAGCGTCCCGGGCGAGACGGCAGAGCAGTTCTTC.

This clonotype was seen a few times. The gene calls are TRBV19 and TRBJ2-1, with a tentative D call TRBD2 (5 bases). The CDR3 length is 15 residues. Germline CDR1 reads LNHDA; CDR2 reads SQIVND (reference sequence). Deletions cut 3 bases from V and 4 bases from J, with 13 bases between. Here the CDR3 reads CASSIQSGTYNEQFF. The CDR3 DNA sequence: TGTGCCAGTAGTATTCAAAGCGGAACTTACAATGAGCAGTTCTTC.

The J gene is TRBJ1-5, the V gene TRBV12-3 or TRBV12-4; D ambiguous. The CDR3 contains 13 residues. V was cut by 8 bases and J by 3 bases, with 11 bases left in between. The CDR3 sequence is CASVDRSNQPQHF. DNA for the CDR3: TGTGCCAGCGTAGACCGCTCCAATCAGCCCCAGCATTTT.

This clonotype appeared a few times. The gene calls are TRBV20-1 and TRBJ2-7; 7 bases match TRBD1. Germline assignment: CDR1 DFQATT and CDR2 SNEGSKA (reference sequence). This CDR3 region has 11 residues. V shed 6 bases, J shed 3 bases, and the junction held 2 bases outside the gene matches. This chain's CDR3 is CSADRVYEQYF. The CDR3 DNA reads as TGCAGTGCCGACAGGGTCTACGAGCAGTACTTC.

This clonotype was seen only a few times. This chain links TRBV20-1 with TRBJ2-5; the D is unclear. The germline V and J ends were trimmed by 0 bases and 7 bases, with 12 bases remaining between them. The germline V gene encodes CDR1 DFQATT and CDR2 SNEGSKA (reference sequence). The CDR3 sequence is 13 residues long. Written as DNA, the CDR3 is TGCAGTGCTAGAGATCCCGCTGTAGGGACCCAGTACTTC. It specifies CSARDPAVGTQYF.

V is TRBV5-1 and J is TRBJ2-7; 10 bases align to TRBD2. The germline V gene has CDR1 SGHRS and CDR2 YFSETQ. This CDR3 comprises 17 residues. V was clipped by 3 bases and J by 2 bases; unmatched bases: 11. The DNA of the CDR3 is TGCGCCAGCAGCTCTACTAGCGGGGCGCTGGGAGCCTACGAGCAGTACTTC. Translation: CASSSTSGALGAYEQYF.